A selection of T cell receptor beta chains follows, all from one sample in a study of T cell responses to AZD1222 COVID-19 vaccine. The repertoire was sequenced with immunoSEQ multiplex PCR; TCRdb's copy has only in-frame clones and lacks some. Seen here are 150,000 or so clones, roughly nine tenths observed once, and the top ten hold approximately 3.9%. Sequenced here: peripheral blood, sampled 28 days after the second AZD1222 dose. Every receptor here comes from an adult who received the AZD1222 COVID-19 vaccine. CDR3s include the opening cysteine and the closing phenylalanine or tryptophan. The D gene is left open where the match is weak. Expanded clones are given a class, and other clones once, few, many or no size at all.

J: TRBJ1-6; size: .; D: .; V: TRBV19; DNA: TGTGCCAGTAGTATACTACCCGCGTCGAGCTCCTATAATTCACCCCTCCACTTT; CDR3: CASSILPASSSYNSPLHF
J: TRBJ1-1; size: .; D: .; V: TRBV2; DNA: TGTGCCAGCAGTGGGGTGCGTGGGGCCACTGAAGCTTTCTTT; CDR3: CASSGVRGATEAFF
J: TRBJ2-7; size: .; D: .; V: TRBV7-2; DNA: TGTGCCAGCAGCTTGACAGGCGCGTCCTACGAGCAGTACTTC; CDR3: CASSLTGASYEQYF
J: TRBJ1-6; size: .; D: TRBD1; V: TRBV7-9; DNA: TGTGCCACCGGGGCGACAGGGACGGCGCTGCGGGAACCCCTCCACTTT; CDR3: CATGATGTALREPLHF
J: TRBJ2-3; size: .; D: .; V: TRBV9; DNA: TGTGCCAGCAGCGTAGGGGACTTTGGGCCAGATACGCAGTATTTT; CDR3: CASSVGDFGPDTQYF
J: TRBJ1-2; size: .; D: .; V: TRBV6-5; DNA: TGTGCCAGCAGTTACCAAATGGCCTATGGCTACACCTTC; CDR3: CASSYQMAYGYTF
J: TRBJ2-7; size: many; D: TRBD2; V: TRBV5-1; DNA: TGCGCCAGCAGCTTGGAGACTAGCGGATACGAGCAGTACTTC; CDR3: CASSLETSGYEQYF
J: TRBJ1-2; size: .; D: .; V: TRBV5-6; DNA: TGTGCCAGCAGCTTGGCCCGTTTC; CDR3: CASSLARF
J: TRBJ2-3; size: .; D: .; V: TRBV7-6; DNA: TGTGCCAGCAGCTTCCTTGGGGCAGGGAGCACAGATACGCAGTATTTT; CDR3: CASSFLGAGSTDTQYF
J: TRBJ2-7; size: .; D: .; V: TRBV21-1; DNA: TGTGCCAGCAGCAAACCCCACCTTTTTAGCGGGGGAGATCACTACGAGCAGTACTTC; CDR3: CASSKPHLFSGGDHYEQYF
J: TRBJ1-6; size: .; D: .; V: TRBV11-2; DNA: TGTGCCAGCAGCGTCTCAGAGCTATCACCCCTCCACTTT; CDR3: CASSVSELSPLHF
J: TRBJ1-2; size: .; D: .; V: TRBV6-5; DNA: TGTGCCAGCAGTTCCCCATCGGGCCCGCGAGATGGCTACACCTTC; CDR3: CASSSPSGPRDGYTF
J: TRBJ2-1; size: few; D: .; V: TRBV9; DNA: TGTGCCAGCAGCGTGGGGTCAGACCCGTTATACAATGAGCAGTTCTTC; CDR3: CASSVGSDPLYNEQFF
J: TRBJ1-1; size: .; D: .; V: TRBV10-3; DNA: TGTGCCATCAGTGAGTCGGTCAGAAGGAACACTGAAGCTTTCTTT; CDR3: CAISESVRRNTEAFF
J: TRBJ1-1; size: once; D: .; V: TRBV12-3/TRBV12-4; DNA: TGTGCCAGCAGTTTAGACCAGGGGTCTGAAGCTTTCTTT; CDR3: CASSLDQGSEAFF
J: TRBJ1-4; size: .; D: .; V: TRBV7-9; DNA: TGTGCCAGTGCGGGGCCGATGGAAAAACTGTTTTTT; CDR3: CASAGPMEKLFF
J: TRBJ1-5; size: .; D: .; V: TRBV19; DNA: TGTGCCAGTAGTATCCGCCAGGGCAACAATCAGCCCCAGCATTTT; CDR3: CASSIRQGNNQPQHF
J: TRBJ1-1; size: few; D: .; V: TRBV29-1; DNA: TGCAGCGTGCAGGTTAACACTGAAGCTTTCTTT; CDR3: CSVQVNTEAFF
J: TRBJ2-6; size: once; D: .; V: TRBV6-4; DNA: TGTGCCAGCAGTGACTCCCGCCCGGGACTGGGGGCGGGGGGGGCCAACGTCCTGACTTTC; CDR3: CASSDSRPGLGAGGANVLTF
J: TRBJ2-7; size: .; D: TRBD2; V: TRBV5-6; DNA: TGTGCCAGCAGCTCGGCTGGGGCGGGAGGAGCGAGGTACGAGCAGTACTTC; CDR3: CASSSAGAGGARYEQYF
J: TRBJ2-1; size: .; D: .; V: TRBV19; DNA: TGTGCCAGTAGTACTGACAGGATCACTGAGCAGTTCTTC; CDR3: CASSTDRITEQFF
J: TRBJ2-5; size: once; D: TRBD1; V: TRBV27; DNA: TGTGCCAGCGGTCGGGGGAGAGGGACAGGGGGCGGGCAGACCCAGTACTTC; CDR3: CASGRGRGTGGGQTQYF
J: TRBJ2-2; size: .; D: TRBD1; V: TRBV2; DNA: TGTGCCAGCAGTGGGCCTCCGGGACAGCGAGACACCGGGGAGCTGTTTTTT; CDR3: CASSGPPGQRDTGELFF
J: TRBJ1-1; size: .; D: .; V: TRBV2; DNA: TGTGCCAGCAGCACCAAGGGGGACACTGAAGCTTTCTTT; CDR3: CASSTKGDTEAFF
J: TRBJ2-1; size: few; D: TRBD2; V: TRBV24-1; DNA: TGTGCCACCAGTGATCATCTAGCGGGAGAGGATGAGCAGTTCTTC; CDR3: CATSDHLAGEDEQFF
J: TRBJ2-3; size: .; D: .; V: TRBV9; DNA: TGTGCCAGCAGCGTAGCGAGGGTAGATACGCAGTATTTT; CDR3: CASSVARVDTQYF
J: TRBJ2-1; size: .; D: TRBD1; V: TRBV6-1; DNA: TGTGCCAGCAGTGCCGCCCTTCAGGGGGTCACCTACAATGAGCAGTTCTTC; CDR3: CASSAALQGVTYNEQFF